The rows below give T cell receptor beta chains drawn from one sample of a study of OX40 agonist ivuxolimab in advanced cancers. This table comes from immunoSEQ multiplex PCR, and its TCRdb copy is limited to in-frame clones, with some not included. This sample has about 72,000 clones, with 88% found just once. Sequencing was performed on CD4+ or CD8+ T cells sorted from blood, taken in a trial of the OX40 agonist ivuxolimab. These receptor sequences come from an adult with an advanced solid tumor such as melanoma, head and neck, liver or kidney cancer. Each CDR3 is given with its conserved first and last residue. D genes are given only for firm matches. Part of the rows lack a size; the others show once, few, many or a class for expanded clones.

>NA|NA|TRBJ1-1|TRBV5-4
TGTGCCAGCAGCTTGGCGGGGTTCGCTGAAGCTTTCTTT
CASSLAGFAEAFF
>NA|TRBD1|TRBJ2-1|TRBV30
TGTGCCTGGAGTGGGGGGACAGGGACCAATGAGCAGTTCTTC
CAWSGGTGTNEQFF
>NA|NA|TRBJ1-4|TRBV5-1
TGCGCCAGCAGCTTGGAAGGGACAACGGGTGAAAAACTGTTTTTT
CASSLEGTTGEKLFF
>once|NA|TRBJ2-7|TRBV5-1
TGCGCCAGCAGCCCAGGACACAGGGACTCCTACGAGCAGTACTTC
CASSPGHRDSYEQYF
>NA|NA|TRBJ1-4|TRBV2
TGTGCCAGCAGTGAAGGGGACTTGCCCGAAAAACTGTTTTTT
CASSEGDLPEKLFF
>once|NA|TRBJ2-2|TRBV7-6
TGTGCCAGCAGCTCCCCCGTCAGACCCGGGGAGCTGTTTTTT
CASSSPVRPGELFF
>NA|NA|TRBJ1-2|TRBV4-1
TGCGCCAGCAGCCCCCGGGGTTTAAGTGGCTACACCTTC
CASSPRGLSGYTF
>NA|TRBD1|TRBJ1-2|TRBV30
TGTGCCTGCAGCGACAGGGTGGGGGGCTACACCTTC
CACSDRVGGYTF
>NA|TRBD1|TRBJ1-2|TRBV30
TGTGCCTGGAGTGGGGGCGGACAGGGACGCTACACCTTC
CAWSGGGQGRYTF
>NA|NA|TRBJ2-7|TRBV4-3
TGCGCCAGCAGCCAAGGTCGAGAGTCCTACGAGCAGTACTTC
CASSQGRESYEQYF
>NA|NA|TRBJ1-2|TRBV7-2
TGTGCCAGCAGCTTAGTGGTGGGGGATGTCTATGGCTACACCTTC
CASSLVVGDVYGYTF
>NA|NA|TRBJ1-1|TRBV7-9
TGTGCCAGCAGCCCTCTTGGAGGCACTGAAGCTTTCTTT
CASSPLGGTEAFF
>once|TRBD2|TRBJ2-1|TRBV19
TGTGCCAGTACCAAAGATGTAGCGGGGGACAATGAGCAGTTCTTC
CASTKDVAGDNEQFF
>once|NA|TRBJ2-3|TRBV4-3
TGCGCCAGCAGCCAAGATCTAAATCGGGGGAGGAACACAGATACGCAGTATTTT
CASSQDLNRGRNTDTQYF
>NA|TRBD2|TRBJ2-2|TRBV5-1
TGCGCCAGCAGCTTGGCGACTAGCGGGGCCTCGAACACCGGGGAGCTGTTTTTT
CASSLATSGASNTGELFF
>medium-sized|TRBD1|TRBJ1-2|TRBV7-2
TGTGCCAGCAGCCGTCGACAGGGTCCGGATGGCTACACCTTC
CASSRRQGPDGYTF
>medium-sized|NA|TRBJ2-7|TRBV30
TGTGCCTGGAGTGTCGTCGGGGGCGAGCAGTACTTC
CAWSVVGGEQYF
>once|TRBD1|TRBJ2-1|TRBV6-1
TGTGCCAGCAGCTTTTCGGGACAGGCGTACAATGAGCAGTTCTTC
CASSFSGQAYNEQFF
>NA|NA|TRBJ1-6|TRBV25-1
TGTGCCAGCAGTGAATTTGCGAGTTCACCCCTCCACTTT
CASSEFASSPLHF
>NA|NA|TRBJ1-1|TRBV5-1
TGCGCCAGCAGCTACCAGGGGATGGGGAACACTGAAGCTTTCTTT
CASSYQGMGNTEAFF
>NA|NA|TRBJ1-1|TRBV18
TGTGCCAGCTCACCAACCGACACTGGCACTGAAGCTTTCTTT
CASSPTDTGTEAFF
>NA|TRBD1|TRBJ1-5|TRBV30
TGTGCCTGGAGCGCGTTGGGACAGCCCAATCAGCCCCAGCATTTT
CAWSALGQPNQPQHF
>NA|TRBD2|TRBJ2-5|TRBV7-2
TGTGCCAGCAGCCTAGCGGGGGGGCCGGGAGAGACCCAGTACTTC
CASSLAGGPGETQYF
>NA|NA|TRBJ1-1|TRBV28
TGTGCCAGCAGTTCGAACCAGAACACTGAAGCTTTCTTT
CASSSNQNTEAFF
>NA|TRBD2|TRBJ2-3|TRBV30
TGTGCCTGGAGCCGGGGGGGCGGAACAGATACGCAGTATTTT
CAWSRGGGTDTQYF
>NA|TRBD2|TRBJ2-5|TRBV11-2
TGTGCCAGCAGCTTAGCCCTGACTAGCGGGGGGTTACAGGAGACCCAGTACTTC
CASSLALTSGGLQETQYF
>few|NA|TRBJ1-1|TRBV6-1
TGTGCCAGCCCCCGCGGGCCGGTGAACACTGAAGCTTTCTTT
CASPRGPVNTEAFF
>few|NA|TRBJ2-1|TRBV18
TGTGCCAGCTCACCACCGGCCCGGACCTACAATGAGCAGTTCTTC
CASSPPARTYNEQFF
>NA|NA|TRBJ1-1|TRBV28
TGTGCCAGCAGTTTACTAAGACCGAACACTGAAGCTTTCTTT
CASSLLRPNTEAFF
>few|NA|TRBJ2-3|TRBV5-5
TGTGCCAGCAGGGGGCTGGGGACAGATACGCAGTATTTT
CASRGLGTDTQYF
>NA|NA|TRBJ2-7|TRBV7-6
TGTGCCAGCAGCCCAACGTCAAGTTACGAGCAGTACTTC
CASSPTSSYEQYF
>NA|NA|TRBJ1-5|TRBV7-8
TGTGCCAGCAGCTTAAGGCAGGGTGGCAATCAGCCCCAGCATTTT
CASSLRQGGNQPQHF
>NA|TRBD1|TRBJ2-7|TRBV28
TGTGCCAGCAGTGGGGGACAGGGTGTGATGGGCGAGCAGTACTTC
CASSGGQGVMGEQYF
>NA|NA|TRBJ1-1|TRBV5-1
TGCGCCAGCAGCCAACCGACGGTGAACACTGAAGCTTTCTTT
CASSQPTVNTEAFF
>NA|NA|TRBJ2-1|TRBV6-6
TGTGCCAGCAGTTCGGAACTAGCCGATGAGCAGTTCTTC
CASSSELADEQFF
>NA|NA|TRBJ1-2|TRBV2
TGTGCCAGCAGCCGGCAAGAGAACTATGGCTACACCTTC
CASSRQENYGYTF
>once|TRBD1|TRBJ1-1|TRBV7-2
TGTGCCAGCAGCTTAGCGCAGGGGGTGAACACTGAAGCTTTCTTT
CASSLAQGVNTEAFF
>NA|TRBD1|TRBJ2-7|TRBV11-2
TGTGCCAGCAGCTTAGCCAGGGGGCTCTCCTACGAGCAGTACTTC
CASSLARGLSYEQYF
>NA|TRBD2|TRBJ2-4|TRBV27
TGTGCCAGCAGACCCGGGGGGGCGGGAAACATTCAGTACTTC
CASRPGGAGNIQYF